Sequencing of this TCR beta chain was carried out in a study of T cell changes during pregnancy in multiple sclerosis. This clone was seen more than once but under ten times. This table comes from immunoSEQ multiplex PCR, and its TCRdb copy is limited to in-frame clones, with some not included. The table lists around 72,000 clones, just over 90% of them singletons. CDR3 length: 13 amino acids. The germline V and J ends were trimmed by 2 bases and 6 bases, with 10 bases remaining between them. Germline loops: CDR1 KGHSH, CDR2 LQKENI. This clonotype originated in a female donor with multiple sclerosis, enrolled in a pregnancy study. The chain has TRBV18 and TRBJ1-1; maybe TRBD1 (5 bases). The specimen comprised CD4+ T cells from peripheral blood mononuclear cells, sampled before pregnancy. CDR3 region: CASSPGQFPEAFF. DNA of the CDR3: TGTGCCAGCTCACCAGGACAATTCCCTGAAGCTTTCTTT.